The 23 T cell receptor beta chains below come from one sample, sequenced in a study of T cells after yellow fever vaccination. MiXCR was run by TCRdb on the 5' RACE reads, yielding one entry per CDR3 protein. The table shows 68,000 or so distinct CDR3 sequences, with about 7% occurring only once. Sequencing used CD8+ T cells sorted from PBMCs, obtained more than 35 days after the first yellow fever vaccination. Every receptor here comes from a man aged 18-30 years who received the YFV17D yellow fever vaccine.

The sample holds a few counts of this clonotype. This chain links TRBV6-1 with TRBJ2-5, with 8 bases matching TRBD1. Unmatched junction bases numbered 3, after V lost 2 bases and J lost 4 bases. This CDR3 has 14 amino acids. The V gene's germline CDR1 is MNHNS and CDR2 SASEGT. The CDR3 DNA sequence: TGTGCCAGCAGTGAATGGACAGGGATAGAGACCCAGTACTTC. Its protein is CASSEWTGIETQYF.

This clonotype occurred a few times. This rearrangement joins TRBV7-9 to TRBJ1-1, with 8 bases fitting TRBD1. This CDR3 is 13 amino acids long. V shed 7 bases, J shed 6 bases, and the junction held 7 bases outside the gene matches. Per the germline V gene, CDR1 is SEHNR and CDR2 is FQNEAQ (reference sequence). The DNA for the CDR3 is TGTGCCAGCACCACACAGGGGGGCCCTGAAGCTTTCTTT. As protein: CASTTQGGPEAFF.

This clonotype was seen at least ten times. This chain links TRBV5-6 with TRBJ2-3, with 9 bases identical to TRBD1. The CDR3 covers 16 residues. Trimming took 0 bases from V and 3 from J; bases not matched to a gene: 5. Per germline, CDR1 SGHDT and CDR2 YYEEEE. The chain's CDR3 is CASSLEGQGVTDTQYF. CDR3 DNA: TGTGCCAGCAGCTTGGAGGGACAGGGTGTAACAGATACGCAGTATTTT. Complete variable domain (other parts from reference TRBV5-6 and TRBJ2-3): DAGVTQSPTHLIKTRGQQVTLRCSPKSGHDTVSWYQQALGQGPQFIFQYYEEEERQRGNFPDRFSGHQFPNYSSELNVNALLLGDSALYLCASSLEGQGVTDTQYFGPGTRLTVL.

This clonotype was counted ten times or more. The V and J genes are TRBV5-1 and TRBJ2-5, with TRBD2 as a possible D gene (5 bases). Germline values: CDR1 SGHRS, CDR2 YFSETQ. V was shortened by 0 bases and J by 3 bases, with 12 bases between the two germline ends. The CDR3 sequence is 15 residues long. CDR3 sequence: CASSLGDTGEETQYF. The CDR3 DNA reads TGCGCCAGCAGCTTGGGTGATACCGGGGAAGAGACCCAGTACTTC. Supplemented by reference TRBV5-1 and TRBJ2-5, the full variable domain reads KAGVTQTPRYLIKTRGQQVTLSCSPISGHRSVSWYQQTPGQGLQFLFEYFSETQRNKGNFPGRFSGRQFSNSRSEMNVSTLELGDSALYLCASSLGDTGEETQYFGPGTRLLVL.

The CDR3 region is CASSLEAETYEQYV. CDR3 DNA: TGTGCCAGCAGCTTAGAGGCGGAGACCTACGAGCAGTACGTC. The chain employs TRBV7-2 and TRBJ2-7, with D unresolved. CDR3 size: 14 residues. V shed 1 base and J shed 2 bases, with 9 bases lying between them. Germline V gives CDR1 SGHTA, CDR2 FQGNSA.

This clonotype showed up many times. The rearrangement joins TRBV5-1 to TRBJ2-1; D is possibly TRBD1 (5 bases). V dropped 1 base and J dropped 4 bases, with 12 bases sitting between them. The CDR3 covers 15 residues. CDR1 and CDR2 (germline): SGHRS, YFSETQ. CDR3 nucleotide sequence: TGCGCCAGCAGCTTGACAGGACAACCATACAATGAGCAGTTCTTC. Protein: CASSLTGQPYNEQFF.

This clonotype was counted only a few times. The V call is TRBV29-1, the J call TRBJ2-7; possible D gene TRBD2, 6 bases. This CDR3 region has 13 residues. Germline CDR1 reads SQVTM; CDR2 reads ANQGSEA. V was trimmed by 6 bases and J by 0 bases, leaving 12 bases between them. The CDR3 nucleotides are TGCAGCGTAGGAGGAGGGGTCTCCTACGAGCAGTACTTC. It encodes CSVGGGVSYEQYF.

This clonotype was seen ten or more times. Written as DNA, the CDR3 is TGTGCCAGCTGGGGGACTAGCGGGGGGGAAAGCTCCTACGAGCAGTACTTC. This codes for CASWGTSGGESSYEQYF. The rearrangement joins TRBV6-1 to TRBJ2-7, with 16 bases identical to TRBD2. V shed 8 bases and J 0 bases; nucleotides not matched to a gene: 7. The CDR3 covers 17 residues. Germline V lookup: CDR1 MNHNS, CDR2 SASEGT.

This clonotype appeared many times. The chain joins TRBV7-8 to TRBJ1-2; D gene uncertain. Trimming removed 2 bases from V and 4 bases from J, with 5 bases in between. Germline values: CDR1 SGHVS, CDR2 FQNEAQ. The CDR3 spans 12 residues. The CDR3 region has the DNA TGTGCCAGCAGCTTATACTCCTATGGCTACACCTTC. Its protein product is CASSLYSYGYTF. Variable domain in full (rest from reference TRBV7-8 and TRBJ1-2): GAGVSQSPRYKVAKRGQDVALRCDPISGHVSLFWYQQALGQGPEFLTYFQNEAQLDKSGLPSDRFFAERPEGSVSTLKIQRTQQEDSAVYLCASSLYSYGYTFGSGTRLTVV.

There are many counts of this clonotype. The chain couples TRBV7-9 to TRBJ2-5, with a tentative D call TRBD2 (7 bases). The CDR3 extends over 15 amino acids. Germline V gene sequence: CDR1 SEHNR, CDR2 FQNEAQ (reference sequence). The V and J ends lost 5 bases and 5 bases respectively, with 18 bases between them. The CDR3 sequence is CASSAQGGGVETQYF. CDR3 DNA: TGTGCCAGCAGCGCACAAGGGGGGGGCGTGGAGACCCAGTACTTC. Full variable domain (rest looked up from reference TRBV7-9 and TRBJ2-5): DTGVSQNPRHKITKRGQNVTFRCDPISEHNRLYWYRQTLGQGPEFLTYFQNEAQLEKSRLLSDRFSAERPKGSFSTLEIQRTEQGDSAMYLCASSAQGGGVETQYFGPGTRLLVL.

This chain connects TRBV7-9 to TRBJ2-5; D ambiguous. Germline V CDR1 and CDR2: SEHNR, FQNEAQ (reference sequence). Trimming took off 6 bases at V and 5 bases at J, with 10 bases between the two ends. There are 12 residues in the CDR3. CDR3 sequence: CASSSVGETQYF. CDR3 bases: TGTGCCAGCAGTTCAGTGGGGGAGACCCAGTACTTC.

This clonotype came up a few times. The chain recombines TRBV10-3 with TRBJ2-5, with 9 bases fitting TRBD2. This CDR3 comprises 16 residues. Germline values: CDR1 ENHRY, CDR2 SYGVKD. J was trimmed by 3 bases and V by 10 bases; bases with no gene match: 15. CDR3 DNA sequence: TGTGCCACCTCTCCGGGGGGCGGGGGGGCCGAAGAGACCCAGTACTTC. This codes for CATSPGGGGAEETQYF.

This clonotype has only a few counts. The gene calls are TRBV12-5 and TRBJ1-1, with 8 bases matching TRBD1. The CDR3 loop spans 17 amino acids. CDR1 LGHNT and CDR2 FRNRAP come from the germline V gene. Germline trimming cut 3 bases from V and 1 base from J; bases unmatched to any gene: 10. The CDR3 reads CASGFLLPQGGNTEAFF. Here the CDR3 DNA reads TGTGCTAGTGGTTTCCTTCTACCACAGGGGGGGAACACTGAAGCTTTCTTT.

The CDR3: CASSYDGAGELFF. For the CDR3, the DNA is TGTGCCAGCAGTTACGACGGGGCCGGGGAGCTGTTTTTT. This rearrangement joins TRBV6-2 or TRBV6-3 to TRBJ2-2; D perhaps matches TRBD2 (5 bases). The V end lost 2 bases, the J end lost 6 bases, and 7 bases lay between the germline ends. The CDR3 runs 13 residues. CDR1 is MNHEY, CDR2 SVGEGT, per germline.

This clonotype was detected only a few times. The chain carries TRBV5-5 and TRBJ2-7, with D perhaps TRBD1 or TRBD2 (6 bases each). V was trimmed by 4 bases and J by 3 bases, leaving 14 bases between them. The CDR3 runs to 14 residues. Per the germline V gene, CDR1 is SGHKS and CDR2 is YYEKEE (reference sequence). The CDR3 nucleotides are TGTGCCAGCAGCCCAAGCAGGGGACTCTACGAGCAGTACTTC. As protein: CASSPSRGLYEQYF.

This clonotype was seen at least ten times. V is TRBV7-2 and J is TRBJ2-7; the D gene could be TRBD1 or TRBD2 (5 bases each). Trimming removed 3 bases from V and 3 bases from J, with 21 bases in between. The CDR3 runs to 17 residues. CDR1 and CDR2 from the germline V gene are SGHTA and FQGNSA. CDR3 loop: CASSFAGTNWGHYEQYF. The CDR3, as DNA: TGTGCCAGCAGCTTCGCCGGGACGAATTGGGGCCACTACGAGCAGTACTTC. The full variable domain, in which reference TRBV7-2 and TRBJ2-7 provide the parts outside the CDR3, is GAGVSQSPSNKVTEKGKDVELRCDPISGHTALYWYRQSLGQGLEFLIYFQGNSAPDKSGLPSDRFSAERTGGSVSTLTIQRTQQEDSAVYLCASSFAGTNWGHYEQYFGPGTRLTVT.

This clonotype was observed many times. The chain joins TRBV29-1 to TRBJ2-5; 8 bases map to TRBD2. This CDR3 has 13 amino acids. The V segment lost 6 bases and the J segment 3 bases; nucleotides outside the gene matches: 6. Germline V gives CDR1 SQVTM, CDR2 ANQGSEA. The CDR3 DNA reads as TGCAGCGTCCCCGGGGGGGTGGAAGAGACCCAGTACTTC. Amino acids: CSVPGGVEETQYF.

The rearrangement joins TRBV24-1 to TRBJ2-1; possible D gene TRBD2, 5 bases. This CDR3 spans 11 amino acids. V lost 10 bases to trimming and J lost 6 bases, with 9 bases between them. Germline V gene sequence: CDR1 KGHDR, CDR2 SFDVKD. CDR3: CATQSGNEQFF. The CDR3 DNA reads TGTGCCACTCAAAGCGGCAATGAGCAGTTCTTC.

The V and J genes are TRBV20-1 and TRBJ2-5; perhaps TRBD2 as D (6 bases). The CDR3 loop spans 15 amino acids. Germline-derived CDR1 and CDR2 are DFQATT and SNEGSKA (reference sequence). V was clipped by 6 bases and J by 1 base, with 18 bases between them. CDR3 DNA sequence: TGCAGTGCCAGCAGGTACGGGGGTATCCAAGAGACCCAGTACTTC. Its protein is CSASRYGGIQETQYF.

This clonotype was counted many times. The CDR3 is CASSPIFRSGGGETQYF. The DNA of the CDR3 is TGCGCCAGCAGCCCCATTTTTCGTTCAGGGGGCGGAGAGACCCAGTACTTC. The chain joins TRBV4-1 to TRBJ2-5; 8 bases match TRBD1. Germline-derived CDR1 and CDR2 are MGHRA and YSYEKL. The trim removed 4 bases at V and 4 bases at J, leaving 14 bases unmatched. The CDR3 consists of 17 residues.

The table lists this clonotype with a few counts. The chain has TRBV7-9 and TRBJ2-7; D may be TRBD2 (6 bases). The CDR3 consists of 16 residues. V shed 1 base and J shed 0 bases, with 13 bases lying between them. Per the germline V gene, CDR1 is SEHNR and CDR2 is FQNEAQ (reference sequence). The CDR3 bases are TGTGCCAGCAGCTTAGTGTATGACGGGAGCTCCTACGAGCAGTACTTC. Its translation: CASSLVYDGSSYEQYF.

This clonotype was seen at least ten times. This sequence joins TRBV5-1 and TRBJ2-7; TRBD1 agrees at 10 bases. With V trimmed by 5 bases and J by 0 bases, 5 bases remained unmatched. Per the germline V gene, CDR1 is SGHRS and CDR2 is YFSETQ. This CDR3 comprises 15 residues. CDR3 in amino acids: CASRDRDRGSYEQYV. DNA for the CDR3: TGCGCCAGCAGGGACCGGGACAGGGGCTCCTACGAGCAGTACGTC.

In this sample, this clonotype turned up many times. The rearrangement uses TRBV5-1 and TRBJ2-1; no clear D gene. CDR1 is SGHRS and CDR2 is YFSETQ in the germline V gene. V was cut by 7 bases and J by 7 bases, with 12 bases left in between. This CDR3 is built from 12 residues. The CDR3 loop reads CASVSSVNEQFF. CDR3 DNA sequence: TGCGCCAGCGTATCGTCGGTGAATGAGCAGTTCTTC.